This TCR beta chain was found in a study of CD8 T cells in ankylosing spondylitis. With molecular barcodes, quantitative 5'-RACE was used to make the TCR beta libraries. TCRdb independently ran MiXCR on the 5' RACE reads; one entry per CDR3 protein. The table has roughly 670,000 distinct CDR3 sequences, roughly 19% seen once. Findings and caveats of the study: Earlier studies detected some motif variants in reactive arthritis synovial fluid and blood. Clones linked with disease were CD8+ and fairly uncommon in the peripheral blood. Ankylosing spondylitis blood appeared to carry a characteristic TCR beta motif of roughly eight highly homologous variants.

Concerning this clonotype: Antigen: not known.

CDR3 length equals 12 residues. V dropped 1 base and J dropped 7 bases, with 7 bases sitting between them. Germline CDR1 is LGHDT and CDR2 is YNNKEL (reference sequence). The chain is built from TRBV3-1 and TRBJ1-1; D is unresolved. The sequence derives from a male donor with ankylosing spondylitis. Sequencing used blood, either unsorted or a sorted T cell fraction (not recorded which). CDR3 sequence (DNA): TGTGCCAGCAGCCAAGTCGGCCTTGAAGCTTTCTTT. Its protein is CASSQVGLEAFF.